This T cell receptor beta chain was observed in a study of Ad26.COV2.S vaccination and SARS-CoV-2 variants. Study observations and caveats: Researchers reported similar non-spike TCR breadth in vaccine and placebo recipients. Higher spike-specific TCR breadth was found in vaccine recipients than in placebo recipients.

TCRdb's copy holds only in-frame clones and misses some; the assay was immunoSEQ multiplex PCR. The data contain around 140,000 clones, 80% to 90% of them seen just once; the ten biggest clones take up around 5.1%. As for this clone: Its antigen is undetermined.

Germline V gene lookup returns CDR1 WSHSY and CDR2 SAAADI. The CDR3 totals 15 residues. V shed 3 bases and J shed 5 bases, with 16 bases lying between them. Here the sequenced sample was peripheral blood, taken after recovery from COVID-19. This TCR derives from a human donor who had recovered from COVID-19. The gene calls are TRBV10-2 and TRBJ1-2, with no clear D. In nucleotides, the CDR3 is TGCGCCAGCAGTGACCACACGGCAGGAAGGTATGGCTACACCTTC. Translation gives CASSDHTAGRYGYTF.